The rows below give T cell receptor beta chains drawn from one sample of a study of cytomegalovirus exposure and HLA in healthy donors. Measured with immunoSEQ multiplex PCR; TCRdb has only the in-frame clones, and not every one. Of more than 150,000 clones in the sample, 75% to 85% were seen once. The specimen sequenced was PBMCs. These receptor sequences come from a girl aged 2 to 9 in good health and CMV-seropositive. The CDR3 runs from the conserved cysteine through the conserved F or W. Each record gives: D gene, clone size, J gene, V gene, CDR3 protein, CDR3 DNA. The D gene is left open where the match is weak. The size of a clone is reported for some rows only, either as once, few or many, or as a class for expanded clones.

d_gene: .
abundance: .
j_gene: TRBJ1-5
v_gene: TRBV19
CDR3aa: CASMGGPNQPQHF
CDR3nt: TGTGCCAGTATGGGGGGACCCAATCAGCCCCAGCATTTT

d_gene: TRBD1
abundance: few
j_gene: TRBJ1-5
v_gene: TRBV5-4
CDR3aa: CASSLGTGVQHF
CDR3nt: TGTGCCAGCAGCTTGGGCACAGGGGTCCAGCATTTT

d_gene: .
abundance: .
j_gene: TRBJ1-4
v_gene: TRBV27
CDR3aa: CASSFTAGPAEKLFF
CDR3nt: TGTGCCAGCAGTTTCACCGCAGGGCCGGCTGAAAAACTGTTTTTT

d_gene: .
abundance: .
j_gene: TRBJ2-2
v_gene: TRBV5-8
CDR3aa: CASREHLAASTGELFF
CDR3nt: TGTGCCAGCAGGGAACACTTAGCGGCCTCCACCGGGGAGCTGTTTTTT

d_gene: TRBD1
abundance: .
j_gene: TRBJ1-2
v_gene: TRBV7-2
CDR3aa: CASSPDRGGGYTF
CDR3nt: TGTGCCAGCAGCCCAGACAGGGGGGGAGGCTACACCTTC

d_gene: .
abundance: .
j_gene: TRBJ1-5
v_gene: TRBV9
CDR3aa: CASSFGSSGTGLGQPQHF
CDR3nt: TGTGCCAGCAGTTTCGGGAGTAGTGGAACAGGACTGGGTCAGCCCCAGCATTTT

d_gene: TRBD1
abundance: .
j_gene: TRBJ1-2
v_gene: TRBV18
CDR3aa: CASSPDREAGGYTF
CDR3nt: TGTGCCAGCTCACCGGACAGGGAGGCCGGAGGCTACACCTTC

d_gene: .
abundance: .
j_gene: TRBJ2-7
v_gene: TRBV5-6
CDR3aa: CASSLEQGSFRSYEQYF
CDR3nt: TGTGCCAGCAGCTTGGAGCAGGGTTCTTTTCGGTCCTACGAGCAGTACTTC

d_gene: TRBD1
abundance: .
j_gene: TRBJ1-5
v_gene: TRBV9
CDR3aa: CASSALQGPNQPQHF
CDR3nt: TGTGCCAGCAGCGCGCTACAGGGGCCCAATCAGCCCCAGCATTTT

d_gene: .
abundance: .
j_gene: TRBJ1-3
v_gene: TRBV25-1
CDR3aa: CASSEVGGGNTIYF
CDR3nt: TGTGCCAGCAGTGAGGTCGGTGGTGGAAACACCATATATTTT

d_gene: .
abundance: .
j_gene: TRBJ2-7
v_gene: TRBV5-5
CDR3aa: CASSLGRLQYEQYF
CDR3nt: TGTGCCAGCAGCTTGGGAAGACTGCAATACGAGCAGTACTTC

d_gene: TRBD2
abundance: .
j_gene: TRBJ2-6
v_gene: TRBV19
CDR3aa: CASSPLAGGTGANVLTF
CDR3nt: TGTGCCAGTAGTCCGTTAGCGGGGGGGACCGGGGCCAACGTCCTGACTTTC

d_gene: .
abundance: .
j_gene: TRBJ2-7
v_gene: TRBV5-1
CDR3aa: CASSQFRGPYEQYF
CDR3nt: TGCGCCAGCAGCCAGTTTAGGGGCCCGTACGAGCAGTACTTC

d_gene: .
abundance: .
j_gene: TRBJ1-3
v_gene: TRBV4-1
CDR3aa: CASSRFSGGYGNTIYF
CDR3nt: TGCGCCAGCAGCCGGTTCTCGGGCGGGTACGGAAACACCATATATTTT

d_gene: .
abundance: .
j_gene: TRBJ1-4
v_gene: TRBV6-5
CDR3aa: CASSPGLSEKLFF
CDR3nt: TGTGCCAGCTCACCCGGGTTGTCTGAAAAACTGTTTTTT

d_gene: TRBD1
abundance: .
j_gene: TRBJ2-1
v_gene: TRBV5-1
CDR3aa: CASSLGQGPGQFF
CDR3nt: TGCGCCAGCAGCTTGGGACAGGGGCCGGGGCAGTTCTTC

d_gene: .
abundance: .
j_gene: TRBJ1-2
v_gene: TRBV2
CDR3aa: CASSAETALYGYTF
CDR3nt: TGTGCCAGCAGTGCAGAGACAGCTCTCTATGGCTACACCTTC

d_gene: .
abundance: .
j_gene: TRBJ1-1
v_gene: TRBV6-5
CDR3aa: CASSYGTRDTEAFF
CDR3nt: TGTGCCAGCAGTTACGGAACGAGGGACACTGAAGCTTTCTTT

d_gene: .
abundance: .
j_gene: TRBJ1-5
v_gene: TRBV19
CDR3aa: CASSQRGLDSNQPQHF
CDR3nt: TGTGCCAGTAGTCAACGGGGACTGGATAGCAATCAGCCCCAGCATTTT

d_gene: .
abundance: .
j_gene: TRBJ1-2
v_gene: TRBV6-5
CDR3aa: CASSYFPSFNYGYTF
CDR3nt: TGTGCCAGCAGTTATTTCCCGAGTTTTAACTATGGCTACACCTTC

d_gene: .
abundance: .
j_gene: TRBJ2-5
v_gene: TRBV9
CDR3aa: CASSVVPGETQYF
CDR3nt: TGTGCCAGCAGCGTAGTCCCGGGGGAGACCCAGTACTTC

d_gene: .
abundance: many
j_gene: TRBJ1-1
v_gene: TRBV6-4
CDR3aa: CASSDSGPGNTEAFF
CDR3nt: TGTGCCAGCAGTGACTCGGGTCCGGGGAACACTGAAGCTTTCTTT

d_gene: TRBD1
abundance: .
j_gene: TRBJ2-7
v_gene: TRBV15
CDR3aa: CATTPGGFYEQYF
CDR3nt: TGTGCCACAACACCAGGGGGTTTTTACGAGCAGTACTTC

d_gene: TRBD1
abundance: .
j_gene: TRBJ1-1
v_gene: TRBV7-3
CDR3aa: CASSFIPGQGLTFF
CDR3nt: TGTGCCAGCAGCTTTATTCCGGGACAGGGGTTGACTTTCTTT

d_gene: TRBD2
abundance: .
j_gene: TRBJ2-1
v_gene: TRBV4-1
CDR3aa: CASSQDRTSGVYNEQFF
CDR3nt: TGCGCCAGCAGCCAAGATCGGACTAGCGGGGTTTACAATGAGCAGTTCTTC

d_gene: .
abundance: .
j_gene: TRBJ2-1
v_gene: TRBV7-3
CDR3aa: CASSSPGNEQFF
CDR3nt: TGTGCCAGCAGCTCCCCCGGCAATGAGCAGTTCTTC

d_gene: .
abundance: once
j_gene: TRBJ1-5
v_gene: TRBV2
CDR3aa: CASSGSAQHF
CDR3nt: TGTGCCAGCAGTGGGTCGGCCCAGCATTTT

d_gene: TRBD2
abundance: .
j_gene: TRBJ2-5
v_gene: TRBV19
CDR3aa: CASSIAGLAGQETQYF
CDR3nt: TGTGCCAGTAGTATAGCGGGCCTAGCGGGTCAAGAGACCCAGTACTTC

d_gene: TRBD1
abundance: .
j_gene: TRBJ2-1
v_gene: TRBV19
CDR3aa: CASTQVGGQIYNEQFF
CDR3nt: TGTGCCAGTACCCAAGTAGGGGGACAGATTTACAATGAGCAGTTCTTC

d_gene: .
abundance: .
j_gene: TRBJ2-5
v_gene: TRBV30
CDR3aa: CAWSLRLSGETQYF
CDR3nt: TGTGCCTGGAGCCTACGACTTAGCGGAGAGACCCAGTACTTC

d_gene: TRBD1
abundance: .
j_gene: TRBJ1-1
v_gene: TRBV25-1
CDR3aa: CASRRQGHLKGDTEAFF
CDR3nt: TGTGCCAGCCGTAGACAGGGGCACCTGAAGGGGGACACTGAAGCTTTCTTT

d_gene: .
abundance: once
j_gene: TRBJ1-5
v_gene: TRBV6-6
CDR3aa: CASTQAGGLENQPQHF
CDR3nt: TGTGCCAGCACCCAGGCGGGGGGTTTAGAGAATCAGCCCCAGCATTTT

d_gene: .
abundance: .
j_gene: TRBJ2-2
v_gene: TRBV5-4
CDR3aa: CASSLAGLRGTGELFF
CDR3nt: TGTGCCAGCAGCTTGGCCGGACTGAGAGGCACCGGGGAGCTGTTTTTT

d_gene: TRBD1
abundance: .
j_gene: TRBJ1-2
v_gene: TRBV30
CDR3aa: CAWTGGMGYGYTF
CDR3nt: TGTGCCTGGACAGGGGGCATGGGCTATGGCTACACCTTC

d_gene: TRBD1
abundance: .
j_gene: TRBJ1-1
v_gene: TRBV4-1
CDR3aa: CASSQEGGQPDGEAFF
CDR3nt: TGCGCCAGCAGCCAAGAGGGGGGACAGCCCGACGGTGAAGCTTTCTTT

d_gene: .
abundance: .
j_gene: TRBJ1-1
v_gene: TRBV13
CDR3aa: CASSLERGGNTEAFF
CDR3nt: TGTGCCAGCAGCTTAGAGAGGGGAGGGAACACTGAAGCTTTCTTT

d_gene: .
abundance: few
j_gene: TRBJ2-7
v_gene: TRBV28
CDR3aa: CASIDSPSYEQYF
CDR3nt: TGTGCCAGCATTGACAGTCCCTCCTACGAGCAGTACTTC

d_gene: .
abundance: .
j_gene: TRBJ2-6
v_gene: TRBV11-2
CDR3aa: CASSSPIQGSGANVLTF
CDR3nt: TGTGCCAGCAGCTCACCAATACAGGGCTCTGGGGCCAACGTCCTGACTTTC

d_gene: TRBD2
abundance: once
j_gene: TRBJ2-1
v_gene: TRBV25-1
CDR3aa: CASSEWAGGAKLYNEQFF
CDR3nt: TGTGCCAGCAGTGAATGGGCGGGGGGCGCGAAACTTTACAATGAGCAGTTCTTC